A single sample gave rise to the 3 T cell receptor beta chains below, sequenced in a study of radiotherapy plus CTLA-4 blockade in lung cancer. Method: immunoSEQ multiplex PCR; TCRdb's copy keeps in-frame clones and lacks some. This sample has around 56,000 clones, with approximately 79% found just once. Here the sequenced sample was peripheral blood, taken from a patient treated with radiotherapy plus ipilimumab. All receptors come from a human donor with non-small cell lung cancer who had a complete response to radiotherapy plus ipilimumab.

The chain uses TRBV19 and TRBJ1-1; TRBD1 is a possible D gene (5 bases). The germline CDR1 and CDR2 sequences are LNHDA and SQIVND (reference sequence). Trimming took off 3 bases at V and 2 bases at J, with 10 bases between the two ends. The CDR3 extends over 14 amino acids. CDR3: CASSIGTVNTEAFF. The CDR3 DNA reads TGTGCCAGTAGTATCGGGACTGTTAACACTGAAGCTTTCTTT. Based on the CDR3 plus reference TRBV19 and TRBJ1-1, the full variable domain is DGGITQSPKYLFRKEGQNVTLSCEQNLNHDAMYWYRQDPGQGLRLIYYSQIVNDFQKGDIAEGYSVSREKKESFPLTVTSAQKNPTAFYLCASSIGTVNTEAFFGQGTRLTVV.

V is TRBV11-3 and J is TRBJ2-5, with 9 bases matching TRBD2. The CDR3 length is 19 residues. Germline-derived CDR1 and CDR2 are SGHNT and YENEEA. Trimming took 7 bases from V and 4 from J; bases not matched to a gene: 22. This chain's CDR3 is CASTPLGGRAGSSGETQYF. The CDR3 DNA follows: TGTGCCAGCACCCCCTTAGGCGGGAGGGCCGGTTCGTCGGGAGAGACCCAGTACTTC.

J is TRBJ2-5 and V is TRBV2; 7 nucleotides align to TRBD2. The J segment lost 5 bases and the V segment lost 4 bases, leaving 10 bases of the junction unmatched. The CDR3 runs to 15 residues. CDR1 and CDR2 (germline): SNHLY, FYNNEI. The CDR3 DNA is TGTGCCAGCAGTGCCCAGGGAGGGGTTGGGGAGACCCAGTACTTC. This encodes CASSAQGGVGETQYF.